Below, 30 T cell receptor beta chains from the same sample are listed, as sequenced in a study of neurological immune-mediated disorders. TCRdb independently ran MiXCR on the 5' RACE reads; one entry per CDR3 protein. The profile covers roughly 57,000 distinct CDR3 sequences, with approximately 25% appearing a single time and roughly 4.6% taken by the ten largest. Stated time point: technical triplicate 2. Sequenced material: PBMCs. The receptors originated from a man in his fifties or sixties with HTLV-1-associated myelopathy (HAM/TSP).

The V and J genes are TRBV5-6 and TRBJ1-5; D gene unclear. Trimming stripped 4 bases from V and 5 bases from J, with 10 bases between. CDR1 and CDR2 from the germline V gene are SGHDT and YYEEEE. The length of the CDR3 is 13 residues. CDR3 bases: TGTGCCAGCAGCAATCAGGTGGATCAGCCCCAGCATTTT. This codes for CASSNQVDQPQHF.

This clonotype was observed at least ten times. V and J are TRBV5-1 and TRBJ2-5; D is uncertain. Germline CDR1 reads SGHRS; CDR2 reads YFSETQ. Trimming stripped 0 bases from V and 6 bases from J, with 12 bases between. There are 14 residues in the CDR3. In DNA, the CDR3 is TGCGCCAGCAGCTTGGAGGAAGGGTTGCAGACCCAGTACTTC. Protein product: CASSLEEGLQTQYF.

This clonotype is medium-sized by share. This rearrangement joins TRBV20-1 to TRBJ2-7; the D gene is possibly TRBD2 (6 bases). V was cut by 3 bases and J by 4 bases, with 13 bases left in between. There are 13 residues in the CDR3. The germline CDR1 and CDR2 sequences are DFQATT and SNEGSKA (reference sequence). The CDR3 spells CSASGSYLYEQYF. The CDR3 region has the DNA TGCAGTGCTAGCGGGAGTTATTTGTACGAGCAGTACTTC.

Note on this clonotype: A much more abundant neighbour one base away suggests this may be a read error. The rearrangement joins TRBV7-8 to TRBJ2-2, with D perhaps matching TRBD2 (6 bases). Looked up from germline, CDR1 is SGHVS and CDR2 is FQNEAQ. CDR3 size: 15 residues. Here the CDR3 reads CVSSLSGSNTGELFF. The DNA for the CDR3 is TGTGTCAGCAGCCTTAGCGGTTCGAACACCGGGGAGCTGTTTTTT.

This clonotype was picked up many times. The V gene is TRBV7-6, the J gene TRBJ1-2; tentatively, D is TRBD1 (6 bases). The CDR3 is 16 residues long. Germline V CDR1 and CDR2: SGHVS, FNYEAQ. V lost 5 bases and J 8 bases, leaving 24 bases between the germline ends. The CDR3 loop reads CASSRTRGANNGGYTF. The CDR3 nucleotides read TGTGCCAGCAGCAGGACGCGGGGGGCAAATAACGGCGGCTACACCTTC.

This clonotype was seen a few times. This CDR3 is CASSRADPYYEQYV. The CDR3 region has the DNA TGTGCCAGCAGCAGGGCAGACCCCTATTACGAGCAGTACGTC. The chain employs TRBV21-1 and TRBJ2-7; no check of the table's D call, TRBD1, against the DNA was made. TRBV21-1 is shown as a pseudogene. The CDR3 consists of 14 residues.

The gene calls are TRBV29-1 and TRBJ2-5, with D perhaps TRBD1 or TRBD2 (6 bases each). This CDR3 has 11 amino acids. V lost 8 bases, J lost 5 bases, and 12 bases lay in between. CDR1 and CDR2 (germline): SQVTM, ANQGSEA. The CDR3 region has the DNA TGCAGCTACAGGGCGGGGGAGACCCAGTACTTC. Translation: CSYRAGETQYF.

This chain's CDR3 is CASSEEGQATDTQYF. The CDR3 DNA reads as TGTGCCAGCAGTGAGGAGGGACAGGCCACAGATACGCAGTATTTT. The chain combines TRBV25-1 with TRBJ2-3, with TRBD1 matching 8 bases. V trimming: 3 bases; J trimming: 2 bases; junction bases outside the gene matches: 4. The CDR3 loop spans 15 amino acids. In germline, CDR1 is MGHDK, CDR2 SYGVNS.

Ten or more counts support this clonotype. The chain recombines TRBV3-1 with TRBJ2-1, with 15 bases aligning to TRBD2. Germline V gene sequence: CDR1 LGHDT, CDR2 YNNKEL (reference sequence). The V segment lost 6 bases and the J segment 15 bases; nucleotides outside the gene matches: 9. This CDR3 spans 14 amino acids. The CDR3 sequence is CASSRRGLAGGLFF. The CDR3 DNA sequence: TGTGCCAGCAGTCGTCGCGGACTAGCGGGAGGGCTGTTCTTC.

This clonotype was counted ten times or more. The J gene is TRBJ2-1, the V gene TRBV3-1; perhaps TRBD1 as D (5 bases). The germline gives CDR1 LGHDT, CDR2 YNNKEL (reference sequence). Deletions cut 1 base from V and 9 bases from J, with 13 bases between. This CDR3 is built from 14 residues. CDR3 loop: CASSQVIQVGEQFF. CDR3 bases: TGTGCCAGCAGCCAAGTTATACAGGTCGGTGAGCAGTTCTTC.

This clonotype was seen ten or more times. CDR3 sequence reads: CSARFPLEYNEQFF. The CDR3 DNA follows: TGCAGTGCTAGATTCCCCTTGGAATACAATGAGCAGTTCTTC. The V gene is TRBV20-1, the J gene TRBJ2-1; no clear D gene. The ends were cut back, 2 bases at V and 4 bases at J, with 12 bases in the middle. CDR3 length: 14 amino acids. CDR1 is DFQATT and CDR2 is SNEGSKA in the germline V gene (reference sequence).

V and J are TRBV12-3 or TRBV12-4 and TRBJ1-5; possible D gene TRBD1, 5 bases. CDR3 length: 14 amino acids. Trimming left V 8 bases short and J 6 bases short, with 17 bases between. The CDR3 protein is CASEMQGTCQPQHF. Here the CDR3 DNA reads TGTGCCAGCGAGATGCAGGGTACGTGTCAGCCCCAGCATTTT.

In its sample, this clonotype was seen many times. The V gene is TRBV7-9, the J gene TRBJ1-1, with 7 bases lining up with TRBD1. Losses at the gene ends were 3 bases for V and 6 bases for J; bases not matched to a gene: 4. CDR3 length: 13 amino acids. The germline V gene encodes CDR1 SEHNR and CDR2 FQNEAQ (reference sequence). The CDR3 region is CASSFLQGAEAFF. Written as DNA, the CDR3 is TGTGCCAGCAGCTTCCTCCAGGGGGCTGAAGCTTTCTTT.

The V gene is TRBV29-1, the J gene TRBJ1-1; 8 bases map to TRBD1. Losses at the gene ends were 5 bases for V and 5 bases for J; bases not matched to a gene: 10. Germline V CDR1 and CDR2: SQVTM, ANQGSEA. The CDR3 has 14 residues. The CDR3 nucleotides read TGCAGCGTTATCCCCAGGGGGCTTGGTACTGAAGCTTTCTTT. Translation: CSVIPRGLGTEAFF.

In this sample, this clonotype turned up many times. CDR3 region: CASSMGQGSTGELFF. In nucleotides, the CDR3 is TGTGCCAGCAGCATGGGACAGGGCAGTACCGGGGAGCTGTTTTTT. The V gene is TRBV5-5, the J gene TRBJ2-2; TRBD1 matches at 9 bases. Germline-derived CDR1 and CDR2 are SGHKS and YYEKEE (reference sequence). Trimming took 4 bases from V and 5 from J; bases not matched to a gene: 6. The CDR3 runs 15 residues.

The V gene is TRBV20-1, the J gene TRBJ1-2, with TRBD1 as a possible D gene (5 bases). The CDR3 extends over 15 amino acids. The germline V and J ends were trimmed by 4 bases and 3 bases, with 18 bases remaining between them. CDR1 is DFQATT and CDR2 is SNEGSKA in the germline V gene (reference sequence). CDR3 loop: CSATAGPLKDYGYTF. CDR3 DNA sequence: TGCAGTGCTACCGCGGGACCGTTGAAGGACTATGGCTACACCTTC.

The chain joins TRBV20-1 to TRBJ2-7; D unresolved. Germline values: CDR1 DFQATT, CDR2 SNEGSKA (reference sequence). Trimming left V 3 bases short and J 6 bases short, with 9 bases between. The CDR3 runs 11 residues. CDR3 nucleotide sequence: TGCAGTGCTAGTCGTCTAAGCGAGCAGTACTTC. Its translation: CSASRLSEQYF.

This clonotype was counted ten times or more. The CDR3, as DNA: TGTGCCAGCAGCTTTCCTTGGACAAGCCTAGGCAATGAGCAGTTCTTC. Translation gives CASSFPWTSLGNEQFF. The chain employs TRBV5-5 and TRBJ2-1; tentatively, D is TRBD1 (5 bases). This CDR3 comprises 16 residues. Per the germline V gene, CDR1 is SGHKS and CDR2 is YYEKEE (reference sequence). Between the trimmed V and J ends, which lost 2 bases and 6 bases, there was a span of 18 bases.

This clonotype was counted at least ten times. This chain joins TRBV20-1 and TRBJ2-3, with TRBD2 identical over 12 bases. Per germline, CDR1 DFQATT and CDR2 SNEGSKA (reference sequence). V lost 4 bases and J lost 3; bases outside the gene matches: 5. This CDR3 has 15 residues. The CDR3 loop reads CSATPLAGGTDTQYF. As DNA, the CDR3 is TGCAGTGCTACCCCACTAGCGGGAGGAACAGATACGCAGTATTTT.

This clonotype has a count of ten or more. The V and J genes are TRBV29-1 and TRBJ1-5; a weak D match, TRBD1 (6 bases). The CDR3 consists of 13 residues. Trimming shortened V by 6 bases and J by 6 bases, and 15 bases separated the two germline ends. Germline values: CDR1 SQVTM, CDR2 ANQGSEA. The CDR3 DNA is TGCAGCGTAGATACCGGGGGCGGTCAGCCCCAGCATTTT. Its translation is CSVDTGGGQPQHF.

The chain combines TRBV20-1 with TRBJ2-1; D gene uncertain. Trimming took off 4 bases at V and 8 bases at J, with 9 bases between the two ends. CDR1 and CDR2 (germline): DFQATT, SNEGSKA (reference sequence). This CDR3 comprises 11 residues. Here the CDR3 DNA reads TGCAGTGCTACCCTGCGCGATGAGCAGTTCTTC. Translation: CSATLRDEQFF.

This chain links TRBV5-1 with TRBJ2-1, with D perhaps being TRBD1 or TRBD2 (5 bases each). CDR1 is SGHRS and CDR2 is YFSETQ in the germline V gene. CDR3 length: 14 amino acids. Trimming took 0 bases from V and 12 from J, leaving 16 bases between them. The chain's CDR3 is CASSLESGPSGQFF. The CDR3 bases are TGCGCCAGCAGCTTGGAGTCGGGGCCTTCAGGGCAGTTCTTC.

This clonotype appeared many times. This rearrangement joins TRBV5-1 to TRBJ2-7; D is unresolved. Germline V gene sequence: CDR1 SGHRS, CDR2 YFSETQ. V shed 0 bases and J shed 2 bases, with 6 bases lying between them. The CDR3 contains 13 residues. CDR3 nucleotides: TGCGCCAGCAGCTTGGGCTGGACCTACGAGCAGTACTTC. Translated: CASSLGWTYEQYF.

The sample holds many counts of this clonotype. This chain joins TRBV20-1 and TRBJ1-4; D call uncertain. Deletions cut 5 bases from V and 2 bases from J, with 24 bases between. This CDR3 is built from 18 residues. Looked up from germline, CDR1 is DFQATT and CDR2 is SNEGSKA (reference sequence). This chain's CDR3 is CSAARLGTSGATNEKLFF. The CDR3 DNA follows: TGCAGTGCTGCTCGATTAGGTACTTCGGGAGCCACTAATGAAAAACTGTTTTTT.

This sequence joins TRBV20-1 and TRBJ1-1; D is perhaps TRBD1 (6 bases). Trimming took off 0 bases at V and 3 bases at J, with 14 bases between the two ends. This CDR3 region has 15 residues. CDR1 is DFQATT, CDR2 SNEGSKA, per germline (reference sequence). The CDR3 sequence: CSARDTQGRDTEAFF. For the CDR3, the DNA is TGCAGTGCTAGAGATACTCAGGGGCGAGACACTGAAGCTTTCTTT.

This clonotype showed up many times. The J gene is TRBJ1-6, the V gene TRBV7-9; 7 nucleotides agree with TRBD1. The germline V gene encodes CDR1 SEHNR and CDR2 FQNEAQ (reference sequence). The CDR3 contains 14 residues. Unmatched junction bases numbered 7, after V lost 5 bases and J lost 9 bases. In nucleotides, the CDR3 is TGTGCCAGCAGCGCGACAGGGCACGGTTCACCCCTCCACTTT. It codes for CASSATGHGSPLHF. The full variable domain, completed using reference TRBV7-9 and TRBJ1-6, is DTGVSQNPRHKITKRGQNVTFRCDPISEHNRLYWYRQTLGQGPEFLTYFQNEAQLEKSRLLSDRFSAERPKGSFSTLEIQRTEQGDSAMYLCASSATGHGSPLHFGNGTRLTVT.

This sequence joins TRBV29-1 and TRBJ2-5; TRBD2 agrees at 11 bases. This CDR3 is 13 amino acids long. Germline V gene sequence: CDR1 SQVTM, CDR2 ANQGSEA. The V segment lost 4 bases and the J segment 2 bases; nucleotides outside the gene matches: 0. CDR3 protein: CSVGTSGQETQYF. CDR3 coding DNA: TGCAGCGTTGGGACTAGCGGGCAAGAGACCCAGTACTTC. Based on the CDR3 plus reference TRBV29-1 and TRBJ2-5, the full variable domain is SAVISQKPSRDICQRGTSLTIQCQVDSQVTMMFWYRQQPGQSLTLIATANQGSEATYESGFVIDKFPISRPNLTFSTLTVSNMSPEDSSIYLCSVGTSGQETQYFGPGTRLLVL.

This clonotype was recorded at least ten times. V gene TRBV9 combines with J gene TRBJ1-1; the D is unclear. The CDR3 is 14 amino acids. The V gene's germline CDR1 is SGDLS and CDR2 YYNGEE. V was cut by 0 bases and J by 1 base, with 7 bases left in between. CDR3 nucleotide sequence: TGTGCCAGCAGCGTAGCCGACAAGAACACTGAAGCTTTCTTT. It translates to CASSVADKNTEAFF. The full variable domain, completed using reference TRBV9 and TRBJ1-1, is DSGVTQTPKHLITATGQRVTLRCSPRSGDLSVYWYQQSLDQGLQFLIQYYNGEERAKGNILERFSAQQFPDLHSELNLSSLELGDSALYFCASSVADKNTEAFFGQGTRLTVV.

The chain links TRBV2 to TRBJ2-2, with TRBD1 identical over 8 bases. The CDR3 length is 13 residues. Germline CDR1 is SNHLY and CDR2 is FYNNEI. Germline trimming cut 11 bases from V and 7 bases from J; bases unmatched to any gene: 9. CDR3 coding DNA: TGTGCCTGGAAGGACAGGGATGTCGGGGAGCTGTTTTTT. It codes for CAWKDRDVGELFF.

Many counts were recorded for this clonotype. The chain links TRBV5-1 to TRBJ2-5; D not certain. The ends were cut back, 2 bases at V and 4 bases at J, with 12 bases in the middle. The CDR3 extends over 14 amino acids. Germline assignment: CDR1 SGHRS and CDR2 YFSETQ. The chain's CDR3 is CASSFSGLRETQYF. CDR3 nucleotide sequence: TGCGCCAGCAGCTTCAGTGGGCTCCGAGAGACCCAGTACTTC.